Each of the 8 T cell receptor beta chains below was sequenced from the same sample in a study of cytomegalovirus exposure and HLA in healthy donors. It was with 60 Vbeta and 13 Jbeta primers that the PCR ran. Here immunoSEQ multiplex PCR was the method, and the copy in TCRdb shows in-frame clones only, minus some. Counted here are about 120,000 clones, roughly 78% occurring once; the ten biggest clones make up about 8.9%. The sample consisted of PBMCs. These receptors all stem from a man in his thirties or forties in good health and CMV-seropositive.

The V gene is TRBV14, the J gene TRBJ2-3; TRBD1 aligns across 8 bases. With V trimmed by 8 bases and J by 0 bases, 7 bases remained unmatched. CDR1 is SGHDN and CDR2 is FVKESK in the germline V gene. The CDR3 contains 15 residues. CDR3 nucleotides: TGTGCCAGCGGTCCGCGGGACAGGAGCACAGATACGCAGTATTTT. Its protein product is CASGPRDRSTDTQYF. The full variable domain, its missing parts supplied by reference TRBV14 and TRBJ2-3, is EAGVTQFPSHSVIEKGQTVTLRCDPISGHDNLYWYRRVMGKEIKFLLHFVKESKQDESGMPNNRFLAERTGGTYSTLKVQPAELEDSGVYFCASGPRDRSTDTQYFGPGTRLTVL.

The chain joins TRBV21-1 to TRBJ2-1; the D call TRBD2 from the table was never checked on the DNA. TRBV21-1 represents a pseudogene. The CDR3 length is 15 residues. The CDR3 spells CASSKGLSSYNEQFF. The CDR3 DNA reads TGTGCCAGCAGCAAAGGCCTGAGCTCCTACAATGAGCAGTTCTTC.

V and J are TRBV29-1 and TRBJ1-5; D gene unclear. Germline CDR1 and CDR2: SQVTM and ANQGSEA. The CDR3 loop spans 12 amino acids. Trimming took off 5 bases at V and 4 bases at J, with 9 bases between the two ends. CDR3: CSVREPNQPQHF. CDR3 bases: TGCAGCGTTAGGGAGCCGAATCAGCCCCAGCATTTT.

This clone was observed a handful of times. At the DNA level, this CDR3 is encoded by other sequences in the same sample as well. This chain connects TRBV5-1 to TRBJ1-5; 7 nucleotides align to TRBD1. With V trimmed by 4 bases and J by 0 bases, 4 bases remained unmatched. The length of the CDR3 is 15 residues. CDR1 SGHRS and CDR2 YFSETQ come from the germline V gene. CDR3 loop: CASSLTGYSNQPQHF. CDR3 bases: TGCGCCAGCAGCCTGACAGGGTATAGCAATCAGCCCCAGCATTTT. The full variable domain, with the rest looked up from reference TRBV5-1 and TRBJ1-5, is KAGVTQTPRYLIKTRGQQVTLSCSPISGHRSVSWYQQTPGQGLQFLFEYFSETQRNKGNFPGRFSGRQFSNSRSEMNVSTLELGDSALYLCASSLTGYSNQPQHFGDGTRLSIL.

V is TRBV6-5 and J is TRBJ2-5, with 9 bases aligning to TRBD1. The tail of the sequence fits TRBJ2-7 better, so the J call may be wrong. The CDR3 is 14 amino acids. Germline V gives CDR1 MNHEY, CDR2 SVGAGI. DNA for the CDR3: TGTGCCAGCAGAGACAGGGGGGGGCCCTACGAGCAGTACTTC. Amino acids: CASRDRGGPYEQYF.

This chain joins TRBV5-8 and TRBJ2-1; the match to TRBD2 covers 9 bases. Germline loops: CDR1 SGHTS, CDR2 YDEGEE. The J segment lost 7 bases and the V segment lost 6 bases, leaving 8 bases of the junction unmatched. The CDR3 is made up of 14 amino acids. DNA of the CDR3: TGTGCCAGCATCCTCGGACTAGCGTGGAATGAGCAGTTCTTC. Its translation: CASILGLAWNEQFF.

V and J are TRBV28 and TRBJ2-1; 11 bases line up with TRBD2. Germline-derived CDR1 and CDR2 are MDHEN and SYDVKM. The CDR3 has 19 residues. V was pared by 5 bases and J by 4 bases, with 16 bases of the junction left unmatched. CDR3 protein: CASSIPGLAGPTEYNEQFF. CDR3 bases: TGTGCCAGCAGTATCCCCGGACTAGCGGGCCCTACGGAGTACAATGAGCAGTTCTTC.

A single count supports this clone. The rearrangement joins TRBV6-1 to TRBJ1-4; unclear D gene. The CDR3 has 14 amino acids. The germline gives CDR1 MNHNS, CDR2 SASEGT. Trimming shortened V by 3 bases and J by 4 bases, and 9 bases separated the two germline ends. CDR3 nucleotides: TGTGCCAGCAGTGACTTGGGAGATAATGAAAAACTGTTTTTT. This codes for CASSDLGDNEKLFF.